Presented here are 28 T cell receptor beta chains from one specimen sequenced in a study of graft-versus-host responses after intestinal transplantation. Intraepithelial and lamina propria lymphocytes were isolated from graft specimens. Method: immunoSEQ multiplex PCR; TCRdb's copy keeps in-frame clones and lacks some. The sample contains about 22,000 clones, roughly four fifths of which appear only once. The sequences come from ileum tissue, collected 12 days after intestinal transplant. The receptors shown here come from a human patient who received an intestinal transplant, so some T cells may come from the graft donor.

The rearrangement joins TRBV19 to TRBJ2-5, with D perhaps matching TRBD2 (7 bases). The V end was cut by 5 bases, the J end by 2 bases, with 12 bases between. Germline loops: CDR1 LNHDA, CDR2 SQIVND (reference sequence). This CDR3 comprises 14 residues. The CDR3 sequence: CASSWGGGQETQYF. DNA of the CDR3: TGTGCCAGTAGTTGGGGGGGCGGGCAAGAGACCCAGTACTTC.

The V and J genes are TRBV12-5 and TRBJ2-3; 7 bases are a match to TRBD2. J gave up 1 base and V 5 bases, and 3 bases lay outside the gene matches. The V gene's germline CDR1 is LGHNT and CDR2 FRNRAP. The CDR3 runs 14 residues. The CDR3 DNA reads TGTGCTAGTGGTCGAAGCGGGGGCACAGATACGCAGTATTTT. This gives the protein CASGRSGGTDTQYF.

This clone was seen a single time. The chain links TRBV2 to TRBJ2-5; a weak D match, TRBD1 (6 bases). The V gene lost 7 bases and the J gene lost 4 bases, with 10 bases spanning the gap. CDR1 is SNHLY and CDR2 is FYNNEI in the germline V gene. This CDR3 is 12 amino acids long. The CDR3 DNA is TGTGCCAGCACCGGACAGTTAGAGACCCAGTACTTC. Protein sequence: CASTGQLETQYF.

V usage is TRBV7-3 and J usage is TRBJ2-1, with D unresolved. The germline gives CDR1 SGHTA, CDR2 FQGTGA. Trimming pared 4 bases from V and 8 bases from J, leaving 12 bases between. The CDR3 has 13 residues. CDR3 nucleotide sequence: TGTGCCAGCAGCTCGAGTAGCCTCCATGAGCAGTTCTTC. This encodes CASSSSSLHEQFF.

The gene calls are TRBV7-9 and TRBJ1-1, with D possibly being TRBD1 (5 bases). This CDR3 comprises 16 residues. Germline V CDR1 and CDR2: SEHNR, FQNEAQ (reference sequence). Trimming cost V 0 bases and J 5 bases, with 16 bases left between them. The CDR3 spells CASSLAFGQGGTEAFF. CDR3 in DNA: TGTGCCAGCAGCTTAGCGTTTGGCCAGGGAGGGACTGAAGCTTTCTTT.

The V gene is TRBV18, the J gene TRBJ2-7, with unresolved D. CDR3 length equals 14 residues. Germline V gene lookup returns CDR1 KGHSH and CDR2 LQKENI. V was trimmed by 0 bases and J by 3 bases, leaving 9 bases between them. The CDR3 is CASSPPGGFYEQYF. The CDR3 DNA is TGTGCCAGCTCACCACCCGGCGGATTCTACGAGCAGTACTTC.

The V gene is TRBV2, the J gene TRBJ2-7; TRBD1 aligns across 7 bases. The ends lost 4 bases at V and 2 bases at J; junction bases unmatched: 5. This CDR3 has 14 amino acids. Germline-derived CDR1 and CDR2 are SNHLY and FYNNEI. This chain's CDR3 is CASSAGTVTYEQYF. Written as DNA, the CDR3 is TGTGCCAGCAGTGCCGGGACAGTGACCTACGAGCAGTACTTC.

This chain uses TRBV9 with TRBJ2-1; D remains ambiguous. The CDR3 spans 14 residues. The germline gives CDR1 SGDLS, CDR2 YYNGEE. Trimming pared 0 bases from V and 0 bases from J, leaving 4 bases between. In DNA, the CDR3 is TGTGCCAGCAGCGTAGTGAGCTCCTACAATGAGCAGTTCTTC. Its protein product is CASSVVSSYNEQFF.

The chain employs TRBV6-5 and TRBJ1-1; no clear D. Looked up from germline, CDR1 is MNHEY and CDR2 is SVGAGI. The CDR3 runs to 14 residues. Trimming took off 6 bases at V and 1 base at J, with 12 bases between the two ends. CDR3 DNA: TGTGCCAGCAGGAACAGCCCGAGGAACACTGAAGCTTTCTTT. Its translation is CASRNSPRNTEAFF.

This chain uses TRBV11-1 with TRBJ2-1; D not certain. The V gene lost 0 bases and the J gene lost 4 bases, with 4 bases spanning the gap. The CDR3 is 13 amino acids. CDR1 and CDR2 from the germline V gene are SGHAT and FQDESV (reference sequence). CDR3 bases: TGTGCCAGCAGCTTAGCCCAGTACAATGAGCAGTTCTTC. Amino acid sequence: CASSLAQYNEQFF.

The chain recombines TRBV7-8 with TRBJ2-2; 13 positions agree with TRBD2. The V gene's germline CDR1 is SGHVS and CDR2 FQNEAQ. Trimming took 5 bases from V and 9 from J; bases not matched to a gene: 3. CDR3 length: 14 amino acids. In DNA form, the CDR3 reads TGTGCCAGCAGCCCTGGGACTAGCGGGAGGGAGCTGTTTTTT. It encodes CASSPGTSGRELFF.

J is TRBJ1-2 and V is TRBV21-1; the table's D call, TRBD1, was not checked against the DNA. TRBV21-1 is marked as a pseudogene. This CDR3 has 14 amino acids. The CDR3 bases are TGTGCCAGCAGCCTAGGACAGTGGAACTATGGCTACACCTTC. This encodes CASSLGQWNYGYTF.

This sequence joins TRBV5-1 and TRBJ2-5; D uncertain. Germline V CDR1 and CDR2: SGHRS, YFSETQ. This CDR3 comprises 13 residues. V lost 4 bases, J lost 5 bases, and 12 bases lay in between. In DNA, the CDR3 is TGCGCCAGCAGCCCCTCCCCGAGGGAGACCCAGTACTTC. Translation gives CASSPSPRETQYF.

The V gene is TRBV5-6, the J gene TRBJ2-1, with 12 bases that match TRBD2. This CDR3 region has 14 residues. V lost 3 bases, J lost 8 bases, and 3 bases stayed unmatched. In germline, CDR1 is SGHDT, CDR2 YYEEEE. The CDR3 is CASSSLAGGHEQFF. DNA for the CDR3: TGTGCCAGCAGCTCCCTAGCGGGAGGGCATGAGCAGTTCTTC.

For the CDR3, the DNA is TGTGCCAGCAGCCTCGGGACAGGGGGCTACGAGCAGTACTTC. Amino acid sequence: CASSLGTGGYEQYF. The chain carries TRBV5-4 and TRBJ2-7, with 11 bases that match TRBD1. The CDR3 totals 14 residues. Germline V lookup: CDR1 SGHNT, CDR2 YYREEE (reference sequence). V shed 4 bases, J shed 3 bases, and the junction held 3 bases outside the gene matches.

V and J are TRBV6-1 and TRBJ2-1; 14 nucleotides agree with TRBD2. Germline-derived CDR1 and CDR2 are MNHNS and SASEGT. The CDR3 consists of 13 residues. After removal of 9 bases from V and 8 bases from J, the junction contained 3 bases not matched to a gene. The CDR3 DNA is TGTGCCAGTGGGACTAGCGGGAGCTATGAGCAGTTCTTC. This gives the protein CASGTSGSYEQFF.

The J gene is TRBJ1-2, the V gene TRBV6-5; no clear D. Trimming pared 0 bases from V and 2 bases from J, leaving 7 bases between. Germline V gives CDR1 MNHEY, CDR2 SVGAGI. This CDR3 is 14 amino acids long. CDR3 in DNA: TGTGCCAGCAGTTACTCGGCCGAAAACTATGGCTACACCTTC. Encoded protein: CASSYSAENYGYTF.

The V and J genes are TRBV6-1 and TRBJ2-7, with 8 bases lining up with TRBD2. Germline CDR1 reads MNHNS; CDR2 reads SASEGT. CDR3 size: 14 residues. The V gene end was trimmed by 6 bases and the J gene end by 6 bases; junction bases not matched to a gene: 10. The CDR3 DNA sequence: TGTGCCAGCAGCCCCAGCGGGAGAGGGGGCGAGCAGTACTTC. It is translated as CASSPSGRGGEQYF.

This clone was counted a single time. The V and J genes are TRBV18 and TRBJ1-6; tentative D call: TRBD1 (6 bases). The germline gives CDR1 KGHSH, CDR2 LQKENI. Between the trimmed V and J ends, which lost 6 bases and 0 bases, there was a span of 15 bases. This CDR3 has 17 residues. CDR3 loop: CASSDLDSSSYNSPLHF. CDR3 in DNA: TGTGCCAGCTCCGACCTGGACAGTTCCTCCTATAATTCACCCCTCCACTTT.

The rearrangement joins TRBV5-5 to TRBJ1-5; 7 nucleotides match TRBD1. This CDR3 contains 12 residues. The junction had 4 bases not matched to a gene; V was cut back by 7 bases and J by 6 bases. Germline CDR1 SGHKS, CDR2 YYEKEE (reference sequence). This CDR3 is CASWRGRQPQHF. The CDR3 nucleotides read TGTGCCAGCTGGAGGGGGCGTCAGCCCCAGCATTTT. Combining the CDR3 with reference TRBV5-5 and TRBJ1-5 gives the whole variable domain DAGVTQSPTHLIKTRGQQVTLRCSPISGHKSVSWYQQVLGQGPQFIFQYYEKEERGRGNFPDRFSARQFPNYSSELNVNALLLGDSALYLCASWRGRQPQHFGDGTRLSIL.

The chain employs TRBV10-3 and TRBJ2-7; 7 bases are a match to TRBD1. The CDR3 has 13 amino acids. Looked up from germline, CDR1 is ENHRY and CDR2 is SYGVKD. J gave up 1 base and V 11 bases, and 8 bases lay outside the gene matches. The CDR3 protein is CAGSGTASYEQYF. CDR3 nucleotide sequence: TGTGCCGGATCCGGGACAGCATCCTACGAGCAGTACTTC.

This chain uses TRBV6-1 with TRBJ1-5, with D tentatively TRBD1 (6 bases). The V end was cut by 7 bases, the J end by 5 bases, with 15 bases between. This CDR3 has 14 residues. Germline V lookup: CDR1 MNHNS, CDR2 SASEGT. The DNA for the CDR3 is TGTGCCAGCACCCCCACAGGGTCCCATCAGCCCCAGCATTTT. This sequence encodes CASTPTGSHQPQHF.

A remark on this clone: Within the sample, other DNA sequences also encode this same CDR3. The gene calls are TRBV18 and TRBJ2-7; 8 bases are a match to TRBD1. The germline V gene has CDR1 KGHSH and CDR2 LQKENI. The ends lost 3 bases at V and 4 bases at J; junction bases unmatched: 8. This CDR3 has 15 amino acids. CDR3 sequence reads: CASSPPGQGRYEQYF. In DNA, the CDR3 is TGTGCCAGCTCACCGCCTGGACAGGGCCGGTACGAGCAGTACTTC.

The gene calls are TRBV4-3 and TRBJ2-3; 8 positions agree with TRBD1. Germline CDR1 and CDR2: LGHNA and YSLEER. V shed 5 bases, J shed 6 bases, and the junction held 10 bases outside the gene matches. This CDR3 region has 15 residues. CDR3 sequence (DNA): TGCGCCAGCAGCGGACAGGGAAATGGTAGGGATACGCAGTATTTT. Protein: CASSGQGNGRDTQYF.

The rearrangement links TRBV9 to TRBJ2-7; 9 nucleotides agree with TRBD2. The CDR3 is made up of 15 amino acids. The V segment lost 2 bases and the J segment 6 bases; nucleotides outside the gene matches: 9. Germline V gene lookup returns CDR1 SGDLS and CDR2 YYNGEE. CDR3 protein: CASSVGQRGDFEQYF. For the CDR3, the DNA is TGTGCCAGCAGCGTGGGTCAGCGGGGGGACTTCGAGCAGTACTTC.

This chain uses TRBV29-1 with TRBJ1-5; D might be TRBD1 (5 bases). Between the trimmed V and J ends, which lost 7 bases and 5 bases, there was a span of 15 bases. There are 13 residues in the CDR3. Germline V gene lookup returns CDR1 SQVTM and CDR2 ANQGSEA. The CDR3 coding sequence is TGCAGCGCCGATTTGGGGGGGGATCAGCCCCAGCATTTT. Residues: CSADLGGDQPQHF.

This clone appeared once. The J gene is TRBJ2-3, the V gene TRBV29-1, with unresolved D. CDR3 length equals 14 residues. Trimming removed 4 bases at V and 2 bases at J, with 13 bases between. Per the germline V gene, CDR1 is SQVTM and CDR2 is ANQGSEA. The CDR3 DNA is TGCAGCGTTGTCAAGCTAACCTTCACAGATACGCAGTATTTT. Translating gives CSVVKLTFTDTQYF.

This sequence joins TRBV6-5 and TRBJ1-2, with a weak D call TRBD1 (5 bases). This CDR3 is 15 amino acids long. The V gene lost 2 bases and the J gene lost 8 bases, with 18 bases spanning the gap. Germline V gives CDR1 MNHEY, CDR2 SVGAGI. The CDR3 sequence: CASSYLPVGGRGYTF. CDR3 DNA: TGTGCCAGCAGTTACCTCCCGGTGGGGGGTCGGGGCTACACCTTC.